The rows below give T cell receptor beta chains drawn from one sample of a study of blood T cell repertoires in COVID-19. Profiling relied on immunoSEQ multiplex PCR, and the TCRdb table lists in-frame clones only, not all of them. In the table there are over 85,000 clones, roughly 84% of which are singletons. Sequenced input: peripheral blood. These receptors were taken from a woman of 80 years or more with COVID-19, enrolled during active disease. Each CDR3 is given with its conserved first and last residue. D genes are given only for firm matches. The size field is filled for only some rows; it gives once, few, many or a size class.

J gene	clone size	V gene	D gene	CDR3 length	CDR3 protein	CDR3 DNA
TRBJ2-3	-	TRBV5-4	TRBD2	17	CASSPRTSSGSTDTQYF	TGTGCCAGCAGCCCTCGGACTAGCAGCGGGAGCACAGATACGCAGTATTTT
TRBJ2-7	-	TRBV5-4	-	12	CASSSPGGEQYF	TGTGCCAGCAGCTCCCCGGGCGGGGAGCAGTACTTC
TRBJ1-2	-	TRBV27	TRBD1	13	CASSFRTGTFYTF	TGTGCCAGCAGTTTTAGGACAGGGACCTTCTACACCTTC
TRBJ2-7	-	TRBV5-1	TRBD1	15	CASSLWDRGHYEQYF	TGCGCCAGCAGCTTGTGGGACAGGGGGCACTACGAGCAGTACTTC
TRBJ1-4	-	TRBV28	-	12	CASRGPWEKLFF	TGTGCCAGCAGGGGGCCTTGGGAAAAACTGTTTTTT
TRBJ2-6	-	TRBV4-3	-	16	CASSLGLGVGANVLTF	TGCGCCAGCAGCCTTGGTCTAGGGGTTGGGGCCAACGTCCTGACTTTC
TRBJ2-7	-	TRBV6-6	-	13	CASSNDRIYEQYF	TGTGCCAGCAGCAACGACAGGATCTACGAGCAGTACTTC
TRBJ2-2	-	TRBV19	TRBD2	15	CASGRLAANTGELFF	TGTGCCAGTGGGAGACTAGCGGCGAACACCGGGGAGCTGTTTTTT
TRBJ1-2	once	TRBV28	-	14	CASMRAGPNYGYTF	TGTGCCAGCATGAGGGCAGGACCGAACTATGGCTACACCTTC
TRBJ1-1	-	TRBV9	-	11	CASSPLTEAFF	TGTGCCAGCAGCCCCCTAACTGAAGCTTTCTTT
TRBJ2-7	once	TRBV11-2	-	14	CASSSSRGSYEQYF	TGTGCCAGCAGCTCATCCAGGGGATCCTACGAGCAGTACTTC
TRBJ2-3	few	TRBV24-1	-	12	CATSDLHTQRYF	TGTGCCACCAGTGATTTGCATACGCAGCGGTATTTT
TRBJ1-1	-	TRBV6-4	-	13	CASSGGESAEAFF	TGTGCCAGCAGTGGGGGGGAATCGGCTGAAGCTTTCTTT
TRBJ1-1	-	TRBV20-1	-	11	CSARGLDEAFF	TGCAGTGCTAGAGGGTTAGATGAAGCTTTCTTT
TRBJ2-1	-	TRBV3-1/TRBV3-2	TRBD2	15	CASSHLLAGVNEQFF	TGTGCCAGCAGCCATTTACTAGCGGGAGTCAATGAGCAGTTCTTC
TRBJ1-2	-	TRBV15	TRBD1	13	CATSITTGIRYTF	TGTGCCACCAGCATAACGACAGGGATTCGGTACACCTTC
TRBJ1-1	-	TRBV12-3/TRBV12-4	-	13	CASSLGTYTEAFF	TGTGCCAGCAGTTTAGGGACATATACTGAAGCTTTCTTT
TRBJ2-5	-	TRBV29-1	TRBD1	13	CSVDQGAWETQYF	TGCAGCGTTGACCAGGGGGCGTGGGAGACCCAGTACTTC
TRBJ1-2	-	TRBV5-1	TRBD1	14	CASRETGTDYGYTF	TGCGCCAGCAGGGAAACCGGGACAGACTATGGCTACACCTTC
TRBJ2-3	-	TRBV29-1	-	15	CSVDGSSGGTDTQYF	TGCAGCGTCGACGGGAGTAGCGGAGGCACAGATACGCAGTATTTT
TRBJ2-7	-	TRBV3-1/TRBV3-2	TRBD1	12	CASSQVGTGQYF	TGTGCCAGCAGCCAAGTAGGGACAGGGCAGTACTTC
TRBJ1-3	few	TRBV30	TRBD1	14	CAWSVGGSGNTIYF	TGTGCCTGGAGTGTAGGGGGCTCGGGAAACACCATATATTTT
TRBJ2-5	-	TRBV20-1	-	15	CSASPLAGRQETQYF	TGCAGTGCTAGTCCGCTGGCGGGACGGCAAGAGACCCAGTACTTC
TRBJ2-2	few	TRBV7-2	-	15	CASSSVGWNTGELFF	TGTGCCAGCAGCTCAGTTGGTTGGAACACCGGGGAGCTGTTTTTT
TRBJ2-1	-	TRBV18	-	12	CASLLVSHEQFF	TGTGCCAGCTTACTGGTGTCACATGAGCAGTTCTTC
TRBJ1-2	-	TRBV12-3/TRBV12-4	-	13	CASSLRRESGYTF	TGTGCCAGCAGTTTACGGCGGGAGAGCGGCTACACCTTC
TRBJ2-7	-	TRBV7-6	TRBD1	14	CASSLEQGAYEQYF	TGTGCCAGCAGCTTAGAACAGGGGGCTTACGAGCAGTACTTC
TRBJ2-5	-	TRBV5-1	TRBD1	14	CASSQTGTGETQYF	TGCGCCAGCAGCCAAACCGGGACAGGGGAGACCCAGTACTTC
TRBJ2-7	once	TRBV11-2	TRBD2	14	CASSLVRGDYEQYF	TGTGCCAGCAGCTTAGTTCGGGGGGACTACGAGCAGTACTTC
TRBJ2-1	-	TRBV5-1	TRBD2	17	CASSLGLAGRPYNEQFF	TGCGCCAGCAGCTTGGGACTAGCGGGACGCCCCTACAATGAGCAGTTCTTC
TRBJ2-7	-	TRBV2	TRBD1	15	CASSEAGTGFDEQYF	TGTGCCAGCAGTGAAGCCGGGACAGGGTTCGACGAGCAGTACTTC
TRBJ2-3	-	TRBV15	TRBD2	20	CATSRDTGLAGRLLSDTQYF	TGTGCCACCAGCAGAGATACCGGGCTAGCGGGACGACTATTATCAGATACGCAGTATTTT
TRBJ1-6	-	TRBV2	-	12	CASSESASSLHF	TGTGCCAGCAGTGAATCCGCGTCCTCCCTCCACTTT
TRBJ1-2	-	TRBV9	TRBD1	15	CASSVAGQGIYGYTF	TGTGCCAGCAGCGTAGCAGGACAGGGTATCTATGGCTACACCTTC
TRBJ2-3	once	TRBV5-4	-	15	CASSLPGIFTDTQYF	TGTGCCAGCAGCTTGCCAGGGATTTTCACAGATACGCAGTATTTT
TRBJ2-7	-	TRBV12-5	-	12	CASGPRGDEQYF	TGTGCTAGTGGCCCCAGGGGGGACGAGCAGTACTTC
TRBJ2-3	-	TRBV5-4	TRBD2	16	CASSTGTSGSTDTQYF	TGTGCCAGCAGCACAGGGACTAGCGGTAGCACAGATACGCAGTATTTT
TRBJ1-2	-	TRBV6-4	-	13	CASSDTNRAGYTF	TGTGCCAGCAGTGACACTAACAGGGCGGGCTACACCTTC
TRBJ1-3	-	TRBV18	-	15	CASSPRDFSGNTIYF	TGTGCCAGCTCACCGCGGGACTTCTCTGGAAACACCATATATTTT
TRBJ2-1	once	TRBV5-1	TRBD2	16	CASSLGLAGGLYEQFF	TGCGCCAGCAGCTTGGGACTAGCGGGAGGCTTATATGAGCAGTTCTTC
TRBJ1-1	-	TRBV6-2/TRBV6-3	TRBD1	13	CASSRPRDSEAFF	TGTGCCAGCAGTCGCCCCCGGGACAGTGAAGCTTTCTTT
TRBJ1-4	-	TRBV18	-	14	CASSSGAWNEKLFF	TGTGCCAGCTCGTCAGGGGCTTGGAATGAAAAACTGTTTTTT
TRBJ2-3	-	TRBV29-1	TRBD2	15	CSVDGLAGNLDTQYF	TGCAGCGTTGATGGCCTAGCGGGGAACCTTGATACGCAGTATTTT
TRBJ1-6	-	TRBV6-4	-	11	CASGSCSPLHF	TGTGCCAGCGGCTCTTGTTCACCCCTCCACTTT
TRBJ2-7	-	TRBV3-1/TRBV3-2	-	13	CASSQDLGYEQYF	TGTGCCAGCAGCCAAGATCTAGGATACGAGCAGTACTTC
TRBJ2-2	-	TRBV11-3	-	15	CASSSQVANTGELFF	TGTGCCAGCAGCTCCCAGGTAGCGAACACCGGGGAGCTGTTTTTT
TRBJ2-3	-	TRBV18	TRBD2	17	CASSPGGRASHTDTQYF	TGTGCCAGCTCACCCGGCGGGAGGGCATCTCACACAGATACGCAGTATTTT
TRBJ2-5	-	TRBV4-3	-	14	CASSPRAGQETQYF	TGCGCCAGCAGCCCCCGAGCAGGCCAAGAGACCCAGTACTTC
TRBJ1-6	-	TRBV5-1	TRBD1	15	CASSSLQGAGSPLHF	TGCGCCAGCAGCTCATTACAGGGGGCTGGATCACCCCTCCACTTT
TRBJ2-3	-	TRBV5-4	-	14	CASSSSRSSDTQYF	TGTGCCAGCAGCTCTAGCAGGAGTTCAGATACGCAGTATTTT
TRBJ1-2	once	TRBV19	-	13	CASSIVSGYGYTF	TGTGCCAGTAGTATAGTGTCAGGCTATGGCTACACCTTC
TRBJ2-5	few	TRBV2	-	13	CASSGQGGETQYF	TGTGCCAGCAGTGGGCAGGGGGGAGAGACCCAGTACTTC
TRBJ2-1	-	TRBV29-1	TRBD1	14	CSGNLQGFVNEQFF	TGCAGCGGAAACTTACAGGGGTTTGTCAATGAGCAGTTCTTC
TRBJ2-3	few	TRBV18	-	14	CASSPRTGTDTQYF	TGTGCCAGCTCACCCCGGACAGGCACAGATACGCAGTATTTT
TRBJ1-2	-	TRBV19	-	15	CASSTSGGTNYGYTF	TGTGCCAGTAGTACCTCCGGAGGGACTAACTATGGCTACACCTTC
TRBJ2-7	-	TRBV5-1	TRBD1	15	CASSSTGTGYREQYF	TGCGCCAGCAGCTCTACCGGGACAGGGTACAGGGAGCAGTACTTC
TRBJ1-3	-	TRBV29-1	-	16	CSADSAGAFSGNTIYF	TGCAGCGCTGACTCCGCGGGGGCTTTTAGTGGAAACACCATATATTTT
TRBJ2-1	-	TRBV5-4	TRBD2	15	CASSPRTSGSYEQFF	TGTGCCAGCAGCCCAAGGACTAGCGGGAGTTATGAGCAGTTCTTC
TRBJ2-7	few	TRBV4-1	TRBD2	16	CASSLSDTGGPYEQYF	TGCGCCAGCAGCCTCAGTGATACGGGAGGGCCGTACGAGCAGTACTTC